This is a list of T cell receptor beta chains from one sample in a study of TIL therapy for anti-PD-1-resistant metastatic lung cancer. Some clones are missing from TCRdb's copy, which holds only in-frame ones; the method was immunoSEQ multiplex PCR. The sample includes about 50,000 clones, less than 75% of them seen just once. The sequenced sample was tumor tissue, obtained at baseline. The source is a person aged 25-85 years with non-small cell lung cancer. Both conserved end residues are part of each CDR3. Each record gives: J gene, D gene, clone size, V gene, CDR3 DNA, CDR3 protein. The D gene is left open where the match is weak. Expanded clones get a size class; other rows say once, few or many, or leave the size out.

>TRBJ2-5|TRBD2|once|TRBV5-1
TGCGCCAGCACCGGGGGACTAGCGGGAGGTTGGCAAGAGACCCAGTACTTC
CASTGGLAGGWQETQYF
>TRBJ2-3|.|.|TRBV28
TGTGCCAGCAGTTTCGGAGGGCGGCCAACAGATACGCAGTATTTT
CASSFGGRPTDTQYF
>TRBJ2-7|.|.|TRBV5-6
TGTGCCAGCAGCTTTCGGTACGAGCAGTACTTC
CASSFRYEQYF
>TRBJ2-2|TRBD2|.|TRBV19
TGTGCCAGTAGTACCCGGACTAGCGGGGGGGCGGGCACCGGGGAGCTGTTTTTT
CASSTRTSGGAGTGELFF
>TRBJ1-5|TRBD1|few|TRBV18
TGTGCCAGCTCAACAGGGGGAAGTCAGCCCCAGCATTTT
CASSTGGSQPQHF
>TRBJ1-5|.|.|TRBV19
TGTGCCAGTAGCCAACAGGGAGGAAGCAATCAGCCCCAGCATTTT
CASSQQGGSNQPQHF
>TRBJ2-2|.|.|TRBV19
TGTGCCAGTAGTATCGGGGAGGCCGGGGAGCTGTTTTTT
CASSIGEAGELFF
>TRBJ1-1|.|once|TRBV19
TGTGCCAGTAGTATAGTGGCAGCGGGCACTGAAGCTTTCTTT
CASSIVAAGTEAFF
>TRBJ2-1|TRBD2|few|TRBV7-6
TGTGCCAGCAGCTTAGCAACTAACCCGGGACTAGCGGGGGACCCCAATGAGCAGTTCTTC
CASSLATNPGLAGDPNEQFF
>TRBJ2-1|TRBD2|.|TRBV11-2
TGTGCCAGCAGCTTTGGGACTAGCGGGGGCCGCCACTACAATGAGCAGTTCTTC
CASSFGTSGGRHYNEQFF
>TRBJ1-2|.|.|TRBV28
TGTGCCAGCAGTACACAGGGAGGGAGGAGGGGCTACACCTTC
CASSTQGGRRGYTF
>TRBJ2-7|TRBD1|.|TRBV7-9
TGTGCCAGCAGCTTAGGACAGACAGGGACGGGCCCTGGAGAGCAGTACTTC
CASSLGQTGTGPGEQYF
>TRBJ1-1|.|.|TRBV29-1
TGCAGCCCGTGCGGGCTGAACACTGAAGCTTTCTTT
CSPCGLNTEAFF
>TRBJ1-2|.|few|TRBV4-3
TGCGCCAGCAGCCGTGGGGGGCTGTATGGCTACACCTTC
CASSRGGLYGYTF
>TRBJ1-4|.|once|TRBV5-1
TGCGCCAGCAGCTTTTTGGGCGGAGGGAGTGAAAAACTGTTTTTT
CASSFLGGGSEKLFF
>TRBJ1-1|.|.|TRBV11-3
TGTGCCTCCTCAGCTGGGAAGGCTGAAGCTTTCTTT
CASSAGKAEAFF
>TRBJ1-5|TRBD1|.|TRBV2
TGTGCCAGCAGTTCCGGGACAGGCAACAATCAGCCCCAGCATTTT
CASSSGTGNNQPQHF
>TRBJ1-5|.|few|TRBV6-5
TGTGCCAGCAGTTACGTTGGCAATCAGCCCCAGCATTTT
CASSYVGNQPQHF
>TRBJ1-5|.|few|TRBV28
TGTGCCAGCAGACCCTACGGGGATCAGCCCCAGCATTTT
CASRPYGDQPQHF
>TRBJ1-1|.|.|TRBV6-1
TGTGCCAGCAGTGGGAGTCCAGGGGTAACTGAAGCTTTCTTT
CASSGSPGVTEAFF
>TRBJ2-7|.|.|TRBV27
TGTGCCAGCAGTTCCCCCCCGGGGGAGCAGTACTTC
CASSSPPGEQYF
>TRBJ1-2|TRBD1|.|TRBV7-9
TGTGCCAGCAGCTTAGCCCCGGGACAGCTTAACTATGGCTACACCTTC
CASSLAPGQLNYGYTF
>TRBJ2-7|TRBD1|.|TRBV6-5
TGTGCCAGCAGTCGACAGGGGGGCCCCTTCGAGCAGTACTTC
CASSRQGGPFEQYF
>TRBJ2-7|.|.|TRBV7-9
TGTGCCAGCAGCCCAGGGGACCGCTACGAGCAGTACTTC
CASSPGDRYEQYF
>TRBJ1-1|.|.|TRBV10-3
TGTGCCATCGGTCGACAGCGAGGGATGAACACTGAAGCTTTCTTT
CAIGRQRGMNTEAFF
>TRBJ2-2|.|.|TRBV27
TGTGCCAGCAGTCCGGGTTTCCCGGGGACCGGGGAGCTGTTTTTT
CASSPGFPGTGELFF
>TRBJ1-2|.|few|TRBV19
TGTGCCAGTACTACGACAGGCCTCCCCTATGGCTACACCTTC
CASTTTGLPYGYTF
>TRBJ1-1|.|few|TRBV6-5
TGTGCCAGCAGGCGAATCGACACCCTCACTGAAGCTTTCTTT
CASRRIDTLTEAFF
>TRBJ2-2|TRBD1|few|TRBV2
TGTGCCGGGAAGGGACAGGGGCCCACCGGGGAGCTGTTTTTT
CAGKGQGPTGELFF
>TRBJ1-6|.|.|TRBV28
TGTGCCAGCAGCACCACTGAGTTATCACCCCTCCACTTT
CASSTTELSPLHF
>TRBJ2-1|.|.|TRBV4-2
TGTGCCAGCAGCCGCCTAAGTGGGGGTGACAATGAGCAGTTCTTC
CASSRLSGGDNEQFF
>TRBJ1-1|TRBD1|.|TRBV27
TGTGCCAGTTGGGACAGGGGCACTGAAGCTTTCTTT
CASWDRGTEAFF
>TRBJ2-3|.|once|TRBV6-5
TGTGCCAGCAGTTACCCGAACACAGATACGCAGTATTTT
CASSYPNTDTQYF
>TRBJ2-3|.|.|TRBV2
TGTGCCAGCAGTGAGATACGCACCGGGCAGTATTTT
CASSEIRTGQYF
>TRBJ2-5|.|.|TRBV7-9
TGTGCCAGCAGCTTAGCTCTGGGTAGGGAGACCCAGTACTTC
CASSLALGRETQYF
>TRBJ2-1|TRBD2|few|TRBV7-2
TGTGCCAGCAGCTTACTAGCGGGGACCACCAATGAGCAGTTCTTC
CASSLLAGTTNEQFF
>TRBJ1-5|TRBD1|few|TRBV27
TGTGCCAGCAGTTTTACAGGGGAACAGCCCCAGCATTTT
CASSFTGEQPQHF
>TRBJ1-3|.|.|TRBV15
TGTGCCACGGCAACTGAAGACACCATATATTTT
CATATEDTIYF
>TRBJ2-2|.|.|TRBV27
TGTGCCAGCAGTTTTATTTTTAGCACCGGGGAGCTGTTTTTT
CASSFIFSTGELFF
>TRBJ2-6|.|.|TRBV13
TGTGCCAGCAGCCCGCCAGGGACTTGGGTTGGGGCCAACGTCCTGACTTTC
CASSPPGTWVGANVLTF
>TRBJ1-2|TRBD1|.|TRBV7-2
TGTGCCAGCAGCTTAGCCTTCAGGGGGCATAGGGGCTACACCTTC
CASSLAFRGHRGYTF
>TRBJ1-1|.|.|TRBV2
TGTGCCAGCAGTGAAGGACAGTACACTGAAGCTTTCTTT
CASSEGQYTEAFF
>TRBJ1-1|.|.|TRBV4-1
TGCGCCAGCAGCCAAGATTCAGGGTCGGAGTTACTTGGAGCTTTCTTT
CASSQDSGSELLGAFF
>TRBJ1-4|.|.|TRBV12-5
TGTGCTAGTGGTTTGGTACGATCGGACATCAGGGCAACTAATGAAAAACTGTTTTTT
CASGLVRSDIRATNEKLFF
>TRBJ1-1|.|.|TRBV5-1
TGCGCCAGCAGCTTGGAAGGGAGATCGGACACTGAAGCTTTCTTT
CASSLEGRSDTEAFF
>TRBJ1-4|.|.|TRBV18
TGTGCCAGCTCCCCCGCCGGTCTGGGAGAAAAACTGTTTTTT
CASSPAGLGEKLFF
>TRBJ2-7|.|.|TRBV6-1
TGTGCCAGCAGTGAATTATGGACAATCGAGCAGTACTTC
CASSELWTIEQYF
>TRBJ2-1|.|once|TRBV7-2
TGTGCCAGCAGCTTACGAGGGGCCCCTGGGTATGAGCAGTTCTTC
CASSLRGAPGYEQFF
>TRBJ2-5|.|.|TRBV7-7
TGTGCCAGCAGCCGACGGACCCAAGAGACCCAGTACTTC
CASSRRTQETQYF
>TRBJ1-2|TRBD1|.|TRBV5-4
TGTGCCAGCAGCTTGGAAGGGTCAGGGGGAGGCTACACCTTC
CASSLEGSGGGYTF
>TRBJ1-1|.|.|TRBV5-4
TGTGCCAGCAGCCCCACGATGCGAAAGAACACTGAAGCTTTCTTT
CASSPTMRKNTEAFF
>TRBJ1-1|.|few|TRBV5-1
TGCGCCAGCAGCCCCGGGACGGCGATGAACACTGAAGCTTTCTTT
CASSPGTAMNTEAFF
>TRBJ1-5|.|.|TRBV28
TGTGCCAGCAGTTCCACTCCGGGGCAGCTCATACAGCCCCAGCATTTT
CASSSTPGQLIQPQHF
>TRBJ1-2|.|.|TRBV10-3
TGTGCCATCAGTGAGGGGGACCGGGGATATGGCTACACCTTC
CAISEGDRGYGYTF
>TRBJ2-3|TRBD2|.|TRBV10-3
TGTGCCATCAAGCCTAGCGGGGGAACAGATACGCAGTATTTT
CAIKPSGGTDTQYF